The 17 T cell receptor beta chains presented below share a single source sample, sequenced in a study of blood T cell repertoires in COVID-19. Profiled with immunoSEQ multiplex PCR; TCRdb holds only in-frame clones, not every one. The table has some 150,000 clones, roughly 88% seen once. Sequences were obtained from peripheral blood. The receptors were gathered from a woman in her sixties or seventies with acute or convalescent COVID-19.

This chain uses TRBV9 with TRBJ2-3; 7 bases fit TRBD2. Germline V lookup: CDR1 SGDLS, CDR2 YYNGEE. With V trimmed by 1 base and J by 2 bases, 4 bases remained unmatched. The CDR3 consists of 15 residues. CDR3 bases: TGTGCCAGCAGCGTACACGGGGGGTCCACAGATACGCAGTATTTT. It is translated as CASSVHGGSTDTQYF.

J is TRBJ1-2 and V is TRBV12-3 or TRBV12-4; 9 nucleotides align to TRBD1. After removal of 3 bases from V and 7 bases from J, the junction contained 3 bases not matched to a gene. The CDR3 has 13 amino acids. The CDR3 region has the DNA TGTGCCAGCAGTTTGGGGGACAGGGTTGGCTACACCTTC. Translated: CASSLGDRVGYTF.

The J gene is TRBJ2-2, the V gene TRBV7-3; 7 bases align to TRBD2. Trimming at V came to 3 bases and at J to 5 bases, leaving 3 bases not matched to a gene. CDR3 length: 14 residues. Per germline, CDR1 SGHTA and CDR2 FQGTGA. The DNA for the CDR3 is TGTGCCAGCAGCTTGAGGGGAGGGACCGGGGAGCTGTTTTTT. Translated, it gives CASSLRGGTGELFF. Full variable domain (remainder filled in from reference TRBV7-3 and TRBJ2-2): GAGVSQTPSNKVTEKGKYVELRCDPISGHTALYWYRQSLGQGPEFLIYFQGTGAADDSGLPNDRFFAVRPEGSVSTLKIQRTERGDSAVYLCASSLRGGTGELFFGEGSRLTVL.

This chain uses TRBV7-9 with TRBJ1-4; TRBD1 matches at 7 bases. The junction had 6 bases not matched to a gene; V was cut back by 5 bases and J by 0 bases. The CDR3 runs 16 residues. CDR1 is SEHNR, CDR2 FQNEAQ, per germline (reference sequence). The CDR3 DNA follows: TGTGCCAGCAGCCCAGGGACAGCCTCAACTAATGAAAAACTGTTTTTT. Translated, it gives CASSPGTASTNEKLFF.

The rearrangement links TRBV5-6 to TRBJ2-1; a weak D match, TRBD1 (5 bases). With 3 bases removed from V and 3 bases from J, the gap between germline ends came to 13 bases. The CDR3 spans 15 residues. Germline V lookup: CDR1 SGHDT, CDR2 YYEEEE. The CDR3 DNA reads TGTGCCAGCAGCTCGTTCCGGACATTCTACAATGAGCAGTTCTTC. Translation: CASSSFRTFYNEQFF.

The chain employs TRBV12-3 or TRBV12-4 and TRBJ2-7, with D maybe TRBD2 (6 bases). Between the trimmed V and J ends, which lost 3 bases and 7 bases, there was a span of 13 bases. CDR3 length: 13 amino acids. The CDR3 sequence: CASSFATAGEQYF. The DNA for the CDR3 is TGTGCCAGCAGTTTCGCGACGGCGGGGGAGCAGTACTTC.

The table lists this clone with a count of one. The chain joins TRBV12-3 or TRBV12-4 to TRBJ2-2; D call uncertain. Trimming removed 6 bases at V and 4 bases at J, with 6 bases between. This CDR3 comprises 12 residues. The CDR3 sequence is CASRSSTGELFF. The DNA for the CDR3 is TGTGCCAGCAGATCCTCCACCGGGGAGCTGTTTTTT.

This chain links TRBV5-1 with TRBJ2-3, with TRBD1 matching over 7 bases. The germline V gene has CDR1 SGHRS and CDR2 YFSETQ. The V and J ends lost 5 bases and 3 bases, in that order; junction bases with no gene match: 6. The length of the CDR3 is 14 residues. The CDR3 DNA is TGCGCCAGCAGACCCGGGACAGATACAGATACGCAGTATTTT. Encoded protein: CASRPGTDTDTQYF.

This chain connects TRBV9 to TRBJ2-3, with D tentatively TRBD1 (5 bases). Germline loops: CDR1 SGDLS, CDR2 YYNGEE. CDR3 size: 13 residues. V dropped 3 bases and J dropped 5 bases, with 10 bases sitting between them. The CDR3 sequence is CASSEDSQDTQYF. CDR3 nucleotide sequence: TGTGCCAGCAGCGAAGACAGTCAAGATACGCAGTATTTT.

This chain links TRBV29-1 with TRBJ1-2; 8 bases fit TRBD1. The trim removed 4 bases at V and 8 bases at J, leaving 9 bases unmatched. CDR1 is SQVTM and CDR2 is ANQGSEA in the germline V gene. The CDR3 contains 13 residues. Written as DNA, the CDR3 is TGCAGCGTTGGCGGGCAGGGGGCGAGCGGCTACACCTTC. Its translation is CSVGGQGASGYTF.

This chain uses TRBV4-1 with TRBJ2-7, with 10 bases aligning to TRBD1. The CDR3 contains 19 residues. V was clipped by 1 base and J by 4 bases; unmatched bases: 16. CDR1 and CDR2 from the germline V gene are MGHRA and YSYEKL. The CDR3 bases are TGCGCCAGCAGCCAAGGAGGCCCCCTGGGACAGGGGAAATCGTACGAGCAGTACTTC. It translates to CASSQGGPLGQGKSYEQYF.

This sequence joins TRBV14 and TRBJ1-6; 8 bases align to TRBD1. After removal of 0 bases from V and 4 bases from J, the junction contained 2 bases not matched to a gene. The CDR3 consists of 16 residues. Per the germline V gene, CDR1 is SGHDN and CDR2 is FVKESK. The CDR3 sequence: CASSQEGDRYNSPLHF. CDR3 in DNA: TGTGCCAGCAGCCAAGAGGGGGACAGGTATAATTCACCCCTCCACTTT.

The chain joins TRBV25-1 to TRBJ1-1; D ambiguous. The CDR3 is made up of 12 amino acids. CDR1 and CDR2 from the germline V gene are MGHDK and SYGVNS. V was cut by 7 bases and J by 1 base, with 7 bases left in between. The CDR3 sequence: CASKNWNTEAFF. DNA for the CDR3: TGTGCCAGCAAAAACTGGAACACTGAAGCTTTCTTT.

The rearrangement links TRBV25-1 to TRBJ1-5, with D tentatively TRBD1 (5 bases). Germline CDR1 MGHDK, CDR2 SYGVNS. Trimming stripped 8 bases from V and 4 bases from J, with 9 bases between. This CDR3 has 12 residues. CDR3 in amino acids: CASRQTNQPQHF. CDR3 bases: TGTGCCAGCCGACAGACGAATCAGCCCCAGCATTTT.

The chain carries TRBV9 and TRBJ1-6; TRBD1 agrees at 7 bases. Germline-derived CDR1 and CDR2 are SGDLS and YYNGEE. This CDR3 is 17 amino acids long. J was trimmed by 8 bases and V by 1 base; bases with no gene match: 12. The CDR3 loop reads CASSVWGGGGSDSPLHF. For the CDR3, the DNA is TGTGCCAGCAGCGTATGGGGTGGAGGGGGCAGCGATTCACCCCTCCACTTT.

The chain employs TRBV10-1 and TRBJ1-2; TRBD1 agrees at 7 bases. CDR1 and CDR2 from the germline V gene are WNHNN and SYGVQD (reference sequence). V lost 9 bases to trimming and J lost 8 bases; unmatched junction nucleotides: 15. This CDR3 comprises 14 residues. CDR3 coding DNA: TGCGCCAGTCGATGGGACAGTGCATCGTGCGGCTACACCTTC. It is translated as CASRWDSASCGYTF.

V is TRBV24-1 and J is TRBJ1-5, with D possibly being TRBD1 (6 bases). The CDR3 spans 15 residues. CDR1 and CDR2 from the germline V gene are KGHDR and SFDVKD. The V and J ends lost 7 bases and 2 bases respectively, with 14 bases between them. This chain's CDR3 is CATSVGGQRNQPQHF. DNA for the CDR3: TGTGCCACCAGCGTTGGGGGACAACGCAATCAGCCCCAGCATTTT.